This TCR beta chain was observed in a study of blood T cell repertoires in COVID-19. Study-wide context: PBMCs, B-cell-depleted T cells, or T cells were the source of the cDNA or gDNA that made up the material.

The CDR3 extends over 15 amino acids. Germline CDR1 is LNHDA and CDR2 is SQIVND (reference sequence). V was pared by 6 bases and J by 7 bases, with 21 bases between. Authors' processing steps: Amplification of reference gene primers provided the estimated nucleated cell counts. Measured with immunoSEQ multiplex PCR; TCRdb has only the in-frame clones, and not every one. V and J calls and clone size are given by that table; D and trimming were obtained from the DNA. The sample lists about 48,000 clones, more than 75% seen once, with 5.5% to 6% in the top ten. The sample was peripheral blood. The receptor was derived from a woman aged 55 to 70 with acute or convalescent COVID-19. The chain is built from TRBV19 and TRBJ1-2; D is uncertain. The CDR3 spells CASRHGAAGPIGYTF. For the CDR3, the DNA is TGTGCCAGTAGGCATGGAGCGGCAGGACCCATTGGCTACACCTTC.